This TCR beta chain was captured by sequencing in a study of T cell repertoires in cytomegalovirus infection. Turning to the study itself: Selection of CMV epitopes for the study included recently identified HLA-C-restricted and well-studied HLA-B-restricted ones. In public TCR beta signatures, there were indications of both CMV infection and matching HLA type.

Study results and limitations: Cumulative public TCR beta family frequency identified CMV carriers with the relevant HLA. CMV-specific HLA-C-restricted TCR beta clonotypes dominated the ex vivo response.

Concerning this clonotype itself: The antigen is not known.

In TCRdb, the reads were re-called with MiXCR into one record per CDR3 protein. The sample lists approximately 770,000 distinct CDR3 sequences, 29% seen once, with roughly 14% in the top ten. V shed 2 bases and J shed 7 bases, with 17 bases lying between them. Germline-derived CDR1 and CDR2 are KGHDR and SFDVKD. The CDR3 totals 16 residues. The source was cultured CD8+ T cells from PBMCs, collected from culture after CMV antigen stimulation. This receptor was taken from a human donor in good health (CMV status not recorded). Some clones in this sample may be carry-over from other donors' samples. This rearrangement joins TRBV24-1 to TRBJ2-1, with D possibly TRBD1 on 5 matching bases. This chain's CDR3 is CATSDSLGAPRNEQFF. DNA of the CDR3: TGTGCCACCAGTGATTCATTAGGGGCGCCTCGGAATGAGCAGTTCTTC.